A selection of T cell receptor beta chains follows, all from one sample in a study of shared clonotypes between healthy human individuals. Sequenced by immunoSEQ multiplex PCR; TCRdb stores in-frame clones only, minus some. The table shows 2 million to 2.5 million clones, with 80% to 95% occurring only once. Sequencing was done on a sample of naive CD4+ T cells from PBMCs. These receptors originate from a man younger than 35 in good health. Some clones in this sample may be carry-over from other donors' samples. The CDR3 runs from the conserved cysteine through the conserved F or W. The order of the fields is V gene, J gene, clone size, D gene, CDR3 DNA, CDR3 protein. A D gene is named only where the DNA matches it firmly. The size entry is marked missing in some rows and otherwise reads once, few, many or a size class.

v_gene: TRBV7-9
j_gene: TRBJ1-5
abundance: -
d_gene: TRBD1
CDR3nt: TGTGCCAGCAGCCTAGACAGGGAGGATCAGCCCCAGCATTTT
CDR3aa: CASSLDREDQPQHF

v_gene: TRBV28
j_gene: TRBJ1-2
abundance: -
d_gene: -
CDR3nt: TGTGCCAGCAGTGGGAACTATGGCTACACCTTC
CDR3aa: CASSGNYGYTF

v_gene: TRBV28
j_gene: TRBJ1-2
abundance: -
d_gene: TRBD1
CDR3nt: TGTGCCAGCAGTTCCCTGGGACAGGAAGCTAACTATGGCTACACCTTC
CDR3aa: CASSSLGQEANYGYTF

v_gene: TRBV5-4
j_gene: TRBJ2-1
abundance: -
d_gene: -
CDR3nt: TGTGCCAGCAGCTTGGGGAAAGAGGGCGGCAGGGCCCCTATCTTC
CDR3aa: CASSLGKEGGRAPIF

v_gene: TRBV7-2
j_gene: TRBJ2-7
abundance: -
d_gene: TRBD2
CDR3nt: TGTGCCAGCAGCTTTGGGAGCGGGAGTCGGTACGAGCAGTACTTC
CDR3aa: CASSFGSGSRYEQYF

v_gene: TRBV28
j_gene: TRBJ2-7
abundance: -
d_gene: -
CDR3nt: TGTGCCAGCAGTTTGGCGACAGCCTTGTACGAGCAGTACTTC
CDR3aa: CASSLATALYEQYF

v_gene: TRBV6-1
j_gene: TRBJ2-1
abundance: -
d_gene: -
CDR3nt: TGTGCCAGCAGTGAAGCGGTAGCGGCCTCCTACAATGAGCAGTTCTTC
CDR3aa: CASSEAVAASYNEQFF

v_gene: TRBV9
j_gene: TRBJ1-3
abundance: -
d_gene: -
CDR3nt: TGTGCCAGCAGCGTAGTGGGAACAAGAGGACCTCGAAACACCATATATTTT
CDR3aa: CASSVVGTRGPRNTIYF

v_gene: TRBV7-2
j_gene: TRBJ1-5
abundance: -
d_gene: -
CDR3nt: TGTGCCAGCACCTGGGGGGGGCAGCCCCAGCATTTT
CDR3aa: CASTWGGQPQHF

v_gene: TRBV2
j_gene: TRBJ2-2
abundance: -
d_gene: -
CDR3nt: TGTGCCAGCACCAAGAACACCGGGGAGCTGTTTTTT
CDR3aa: CASTKNTGELFF

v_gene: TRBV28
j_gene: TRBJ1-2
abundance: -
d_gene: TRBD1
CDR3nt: TGTGCCAGCAGTCGGGGACAGGGTATCAATGGCTACACCTTC
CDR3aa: CASSRGQGINGYTF

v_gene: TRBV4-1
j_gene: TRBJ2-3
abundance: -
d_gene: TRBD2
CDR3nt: TGCGCCAGCGCCAAAGACGGGACATCCCTAGCGGGCTCTCACAGGGATACGCAGTGTTTT
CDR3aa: CASAKDGTSLAGSHRDTQCF

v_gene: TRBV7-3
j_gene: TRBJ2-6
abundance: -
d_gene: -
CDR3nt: TGTGCCAGCAGCGCACAGCACTCTGGGGCCAACGTCCTGACTTTC
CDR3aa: CASSAQHSGANVLTF

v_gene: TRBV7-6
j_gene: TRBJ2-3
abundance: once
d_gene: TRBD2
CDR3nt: TGTGCCAGCAGCCGGGGAACTAGCGGGATGTGGGGCACAGATACGCAGTATTTT
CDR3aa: CASSRGTSGMWGTDTQYF

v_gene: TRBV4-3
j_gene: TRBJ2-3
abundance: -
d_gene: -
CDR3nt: TGCGCCAGCAGCCAAGGCAATCTGGGAGATACGCAGTATTTT
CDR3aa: CASSQGNLGDTQYF

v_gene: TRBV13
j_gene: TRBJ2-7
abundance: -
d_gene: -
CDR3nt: TGTGCCAGCAGCAACTACGAGCAGTACTTC
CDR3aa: CASSNYEQYF

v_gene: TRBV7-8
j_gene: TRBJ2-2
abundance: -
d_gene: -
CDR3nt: TGTGCCAGCAGCTTATGGTTGGAGACCGGGGAGCTGTTTTTT
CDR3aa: CASSLWLETGELFF

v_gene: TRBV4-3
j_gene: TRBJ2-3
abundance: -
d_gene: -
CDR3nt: TGCGCCAGCAGCTACCCTGACAGGACAGATACGCAGTATTTT
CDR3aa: CASSYPDRTDTQYF

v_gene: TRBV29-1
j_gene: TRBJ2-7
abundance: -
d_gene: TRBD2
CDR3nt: TGCAGCGTTGCCGGACTAGCGGGGCGCGAGCAGTACTTC
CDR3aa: CSVAGLAGREQYF

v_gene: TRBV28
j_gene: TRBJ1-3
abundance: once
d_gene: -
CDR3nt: TGTGCCAGCAGTTTGTCAGGGAACGGAAACACCATATATTTT
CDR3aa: CASSLSGNGNTIYF

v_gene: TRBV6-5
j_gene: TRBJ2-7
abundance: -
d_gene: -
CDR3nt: TGTGCCAGCAGTCGGCGGGAAGGACACTACGAGCAGTACTTC
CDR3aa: CASSRREGHYEQYF

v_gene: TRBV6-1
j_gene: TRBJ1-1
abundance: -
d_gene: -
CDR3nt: TGTGCCAGCAGGGGGTTCATGAACACTGAAGCTTTCTTT
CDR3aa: CASRGFMNTEAFF

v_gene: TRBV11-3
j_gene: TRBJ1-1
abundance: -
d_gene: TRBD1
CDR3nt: TGTGCCAGCAGCTTAGATCCCGGGACAGGGGGCTGGGGCACTGAAGCTTTCTTT
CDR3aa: CASSLDPGTGGWGTEAFF

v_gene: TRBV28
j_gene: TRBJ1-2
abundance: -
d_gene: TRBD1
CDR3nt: TGTGCCAGCAGTTATAGGGACAGGACTAACTATGGCTACACCTTC
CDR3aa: CASSYRDRTNYGYTF

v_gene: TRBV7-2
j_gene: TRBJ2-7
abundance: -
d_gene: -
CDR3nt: TGTGCCAGCAGCTTAGTTCGTTACGAGCAGTACTTC
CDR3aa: CASSLVRYEQYF

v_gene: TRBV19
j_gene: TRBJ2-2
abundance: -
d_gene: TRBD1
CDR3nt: TGTGCCAGTACAGGGGGCCTGCCAATAGGCTACACCGGGGAGCTGTTTTTT
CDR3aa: CASTGGLPIGYTGELFF

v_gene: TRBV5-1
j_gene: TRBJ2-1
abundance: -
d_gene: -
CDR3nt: TGCGCCAGCAGCTTGGGCAGCGGCGACAATGAGCAGTTCTTC
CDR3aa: CASSLGSGDNEQFF

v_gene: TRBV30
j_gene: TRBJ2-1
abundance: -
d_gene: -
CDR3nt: TGTGCCTGGAGGGAGTACAATGAGCAGTTCTTC
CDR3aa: CAWREYNEQFF

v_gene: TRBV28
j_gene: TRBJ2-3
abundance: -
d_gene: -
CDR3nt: TGTGCCAGCAGTACGCGGCGGAGCTCTGGCGCAGATACGCAGTATTTT
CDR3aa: CASSTRRSSGADTQYF

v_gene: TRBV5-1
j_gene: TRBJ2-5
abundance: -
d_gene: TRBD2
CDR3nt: TGCGCCAGCAGCTCCCGTCTACTAGCGGGAGGAGGCTCAGAGACCCAGTACTTC
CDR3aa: CASSSRLLAGGGSETQYF

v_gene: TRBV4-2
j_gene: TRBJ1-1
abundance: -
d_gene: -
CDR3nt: TGTGCCAGCAGCCCGCGGGCCAATGTCGACACTGAAGCTTTCTTT
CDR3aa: CASSPRANVDTEAFF

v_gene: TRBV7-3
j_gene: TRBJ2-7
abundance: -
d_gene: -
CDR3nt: TGTGCCAGCAGCTTAGCGCGGTACGAGCAGTACTTC
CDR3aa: CASSLARYEQYF

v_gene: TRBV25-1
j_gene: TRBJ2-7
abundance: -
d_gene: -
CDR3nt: TGTGCCAGCAGTGGGTCTGGGGCTACCTACGAGCAGTACTTC
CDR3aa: CASSGSGATYEQYF

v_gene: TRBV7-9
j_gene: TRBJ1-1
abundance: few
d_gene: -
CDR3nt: TGTGCCAGCAGCAACAGCACTATGAACACTGAAGCTTTCTTT
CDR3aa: CASSNSTMNTEAFF

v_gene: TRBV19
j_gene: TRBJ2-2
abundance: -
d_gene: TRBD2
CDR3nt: TGTGCCAGTTGGGAGGGTAGCGGGAACACCGGGGAGCTGTTTTTT
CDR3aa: CASWEGSGNTGELFF

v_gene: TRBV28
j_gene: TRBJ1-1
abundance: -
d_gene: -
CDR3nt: TGTGCCAGCAGTTTAGGGGATCTGTCCACTGAAGCTTTCTTT
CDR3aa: CASSLGDLSTEAFF

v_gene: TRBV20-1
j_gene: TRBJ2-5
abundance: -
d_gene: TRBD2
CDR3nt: TGCAGTGCCACGGGGGGGGAGACCCAGTACTTC
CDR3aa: CSATGGETQYF

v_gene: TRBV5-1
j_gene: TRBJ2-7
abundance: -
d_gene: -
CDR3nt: TGCGCCAGCAGCCTCGAGGTCCCCTCTGGGCAGTACTTC
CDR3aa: CASSLEVPSGQYF

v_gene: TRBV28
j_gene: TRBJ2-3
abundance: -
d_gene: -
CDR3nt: TGTGCCAGCAGTCTCCAGGGTGTGACTAGCACAGATACGCAGTATTTT
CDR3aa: CASSLQGVTSTDTQYF

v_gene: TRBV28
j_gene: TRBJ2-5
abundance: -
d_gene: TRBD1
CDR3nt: TGTGCCAGCAGTTTATCAAGGGGGCCCTGGGAGACCCAGTACTTC
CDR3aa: CASSLSRGPWETQYF

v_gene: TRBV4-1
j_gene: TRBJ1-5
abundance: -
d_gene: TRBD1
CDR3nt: TGCGCCAGCAGCCACAGCTTTGGACAGGGAAGGAGGAATCAGCCCCAGCATTTT
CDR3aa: CASSHSFGQGRRNQPQHF

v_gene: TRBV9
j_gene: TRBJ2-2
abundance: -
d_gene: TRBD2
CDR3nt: TGTGCCAGCAGCGTGGCTAGCGGGATTATGACCGGGGAGCTGTTTTTT
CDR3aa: CASSVASGIMTGELFF